In this sample, the clone carrying this TCR beta chain turned up once. Its antigen remains unidentified. The source of the sample is a study of cytomegalovirus exposure and HLA in healthy donors. For the study at large: Approximately 200 million T cells yielded over 90 million unique TCR beta sequences in earlier analysis.

Germline CDR1 reads LGHNA; CDR2 reads YSLEER. The CDR3 contains 18 residues. Losses at the gene ends were 0 bases for V and 1 base for J; bases not matched to a gene: 7. PCR primers comprised 60 Vbeta and 13 Jbeta primers. Using immunoSEQ multiplex PCR, the repertoire was profiled, and TCRdb retains in-frame clones only, with some absent. This table holds roughly 130,000 clones, about four fifths found once. Findings and caveats of the study: A list of 150 or so TCR beta chains associated with cytomegalovirus was given.

The specimen sequenced was PBMCs. This sequence originates from a young man in good health and CMV-seronegative. This rearrangement joins TRBV4-3 to TRBJ2-4; 9 positions match TRBD2. CDR3 nucleotide sequence: TGCGCCAGCAGCCAAGACGGGCTAGCGGGGCGCGCCAAAAACATTCAGTACTTC. This encodes CASSQDGLAGRAKNIQYF.